The 3 T cell receptor beta chains below all came from one sample that was sequenced in a study of OX40 agonist ivuxolimab in advanced cancers. The method was immunoSEQ multiplex PCR; TCRdb's version includes in-frame clones alone and lacks a portion of them. The sample records about 70,000 clones, 70% to 90% being singletons. This specimen consisted of CD4+ or CD8+ T cells sorted from blood, obtained in a trial of the OX40 agonist ivuxolimab. These receptors were obtained from an adult with an advanced solid tumor such as melanoma, head and neck, liver or kidney cancer.

V gene TRBV7-2 combines with J gene TRBJ1-4; possible D gene TRBD1, 5 bases. The length of the CDR3 is 16 residues. Germline-derived CDR1 and CDR2 are SGHTA and FQGNSA. V was pared by 5 bases and J by 5 bases, with 18 bases between. The CDR3 reads CASSLRGGLTNEKLFF. For the CDR3, the DNA is TGTGCCAGCAGCCTCCGGGGGGGATTAACAAATGAAAAACTGTTTTTT.

V is TRBV19 and J is TRBJ2-5; 12 bases line up with TRBD1. The ends lost 6 bases at V and 2 bases at J; junction bases unmatched: 7. The CDR3 spans 16 residues. The V gene's germline CDR1 is LNHDA and CDR2 SQIVND (reference sequence). The CDR3 loop reads CASRTGTGGLQETQYF. The CDR3 DNA follows: TGTGCCAGTAGAACCGGGACAGGGGGCCTGCAAGAGACCCAGTACTTC. Full variable domain (rest looked up from reference TRBV19 and TRBJ2-5): DGGITQSPKYLFRKEGQNVTLSCEQNLNHDAMYWYRQDPGQGLRLIYYSQIVNDFQKGDIAEGYSVSREKKESFPLTVTSAQKNPTAFYLCASRTGTGGLQETQYFGPGTRLLVL.

This chain uses TRBV14 with TRBJ2-6, with D perhaps matching TRBD1 or TRBD2 (5 bases each). CDR3 size: 17 residues. V lost 4 bases and J lost 4, with 17 bases in between. The germline gives CDR1 SGHDN, CDR2 FVKESK. In DNA form, the CDR3 reads TGTGCCAGCAGCCCCGGGACGCGATTTCTAGGGGCCAACGTCCTGACTTTC. It is translated as CASSPGTRFLGANVLTF.